These 25 T cell receptor beta chains were all obtained from the same sample, sequenced in a study of regulatory T cells. Amplification used 52 TRBV primers and 13 TRBJ primers. Method: immunoSEQ multiplex PCR; TCRdb's copy keeps in-frame clones and lacks some. Of around 32,000 clones in the sample, 85% to 95% are singletons; the top ten hold less than 2%. The antigens these receptors bind are not known. General observations from the study: In CD3G-deficient patients, conventional CD4+ T cells were enriched for hydrophobic CDR3 residues at positions 6 and 7.

Sequencing was performed on conventional CD4+ T cells sorted from blood. The origin of the receptors is a young adult with CD3G deficiency.

The chain carries TRBV5-1 and TRBJ2-1; the D gene is possibly TRBD2 (6 bases). Per germline, CDR1 SGHRS and CDR2 YFSETQ. This CDR3 has 15 residues. Trimming cost V 0 bases and J 7 bases, with 14 bases left between them. The CDR3 DNA reads as TGCGCCAGCAGCTTGGTGTCTAGCGAGGGGAATGAGCAGTTCTTC. Translated, it gives CASSLVSSEGNEQFF. The variable domain in full, with the rest retrieved from reference TRBV5-1 and TRBJ2-1, is KAGVTQTPRYLIKTRGQQVTLSCSPISGHRSVSWYQQTPGQGLQFLFEYFSETQRNKGNFPGRFSGRQFSNSRSEMNVSTLELGDSALYLCASSLVSSEGNEQFFGPGTRLTVL.

The CDR3 here is CASRRNAQSYEQYF. In nucleotides, the CDR3 is TGTGCCAGCAGACGGAACGCGCAGTCCTACGAGCAGTACTTC. The gene calls are TRBV27 and TRBJ2-7; D remains unclear. CDR3 size: 14 residues. Trimming left V 6 bases short and J 1 base short, with 13 bases between. From germline, CDR1 is MNHEY and CDR2 SMNVEV (reference sequence).

V and J are TRBV6-1 and TRBJ1-1, with D uncertain. This CDR3 has 12 residues. Germline V gene data show CDR1 as MNHNS and CDR2 as SASEGT. V lost 4 bases, J lost 5 bases, and 8 bases lay in between. The CDR3 DNA is TGTGCCAGCAGTGCTCAGGTAACTGAAGCTTTCTTT. It is translated as CASSAQVTEAFF.

The CDR3 nucleotides are TGTGCCAGCAGTTTAACAACACCCCGGGCAGATACGCAGTATTTT. The encoded protein is CASSLTTPRADTQYF. The gene calls are TRBV28 and TRBJ2-3; D is unresolved. This CDR3 comprises 15 residues. Germline V gene lookup returns CDR1 MDHEN and CDR2 SYDVKM. V lost 2 bases and J 4 bases, leaving 13 bases between the germline ends. The variable domain in full, completed from reference TRBV28 and TRBJ2-3, reads DVKVTQSSRYLVKRTGEKVFLECVQDMDHENMFWYRQDPGLGLRLIYFSYDVKMKEKGDIPEGYSVSREKKERFSLILESASTNQTSMYLCASSLTTPRADTQYFGPGTRLTVL.

CDR3 sequence: CASSLGAGGAVDTQYF. CDR3 DNA sequence: TGCGCCAGCAGCTTGGGAGCCGGGGGCGCGGTAGATACGCAGTATTTT. The rearrangement links TRBV5-1 to TRBJ2-3, with D perhaps being TRBD1 or TRBD2 (6 bases each). The CDR3 spans 16 residues. Germline CDR1 SGHRS, CDR2 YFSETQ. The germline V and J ends were trimmed by 0 bases and 5 bases, with 16 bases remaining between them. Based on the CDR3 plus reference TRBV5-1 and TRBJ2-3, the full variable domain is KAGVTQTPRYLIKTRGQQVTLSCSPISGHRSVSWYQQTPGQGLQFLFEYFSETQRNKGNFPGRFSGRQFSNSRSEMNVSTLELGDSALYLCASSLGAGGAVDTQYFGPGTRLTVL.

The chain uses TRBV6-6 and TRBJ1-1; no clear D gene. The CDR3 totals 12 residues. V was pared by 6 bases and J by 2 bases, with 7 bases between. Germline loops: CDR1 MNHNY, CDR2 SVGAGI (reference sequence). The CDR3 bases are TGTGCCAGCAGGAGATTAAACACTGAAGCTTTCTTT. Translation gives CASRRLNTEAFF.

This chain links TRBV5-1 with TRBJ2-3; 9 bases are a match to TRBD2. In germline, CDR1 is SGHRS, CDR2 YFSETQ. This CDR3 comprises 17 residues. V lost 0 bases and J lost 2; bases outside the gene matches: 7. DNA for the CDR3: TGCGCCAGCAGCTTGGAAGGACTAGCGAGGGTCACAGATACGCAGTATTTT. Its translation is CASSLEGLARVTDTQYF.

CDR3 sequence: CASSSLGAQYF. CDR3 sequence (DNA): TGCGCCAGCAGTTCCCTCGGGGCGCAGTATTTT. V gene TRBV10-2 combines with J gene TRBJ2-3; possibly TRBD2 for D (5 bases). Germline V gene sequence: CDR1 WSHSY, CDR2 SAAADI. CDR3 length: 11 amino acids. Trimming removed 5 bases at V and 10 bases at J, with 10 bases between.

The count of this clone is one. The chain couples TRBV5-1 to TRBJ2-1; 12 nucleotides agree with TRBD2. Germline V gene sequence: CDR1 SGHRS, CDR2 YFSETQ. This CDR3 contains 15 residues. V was clipped by 4 bases and J by 3 bases; unmatched bases: 2. CDR3 region: CASSPTSGSYNEQFF. Here the CDR3 DNA reads TGCGCCAGCAGCCCGACTAGCGGGAGCTACAATGAGCAGTTCTTC.

This chain uses TRBV28 with TRBJ1-1, with 11 nucleotides matching TRBD1. The ends lost 5 bases at V and 0 bases at J; junction bases unmatched: 26. Germline CDR1 and CDR2: MDHEN and SYDVKM. CDR3 length: 23 residues. The CDR3 spells CASSPLVGSRFGTGGAMNTEAFF. For the CDR3, the DNA is TGTGCCAGCAGTCCCCTCGTAGGATCTAGATTCGGGACAGGGGGGGCCATGAACACTGAAGCTTTCTTT.

The rearrangement uses TRBV18 and TRBJ2-7; D possibly uses TRBD1 or TRBD2 (5 bases each). Germline V gives CDR1 KGHSH, CDR2 LQKENI. Trimming left V 5 bases short and J 3 bases short, with 11 bases between. The CDR3 has 13 amino acids. The CDR3 nucleotides are TGTGCCAGCTCAAGGGGACCAGACTACGAGCAGTACTTC. It yields the protein CASSRGPDYEQYF.

The chain employs TRBV7-8 and TRBJ2-6; D is unresolved. Germline-derived CDR1 and CDR2 are SGHVS and FQNEAQ. The CDR3 spans 15 residues. With 6 bases removed from V and 2 bases from J, the gap between germline ends came to 11 bases. The chain's CDR3 is CASSKREAGANVLTF. CDR3 nucleotides: TGTGCCAGCAGTAAAAGGGAAGCTGGGGCCAACGTCCTGACTTTC.

The chain combines TRBV4-1 with TRBJ1-3, with 8 positions matching TRBD1. CDR1 is MGHRA, CDR2 YSYEKL, per germline. V was pared by 4 bases and J by 4 bases, with 6 bases of the junction left unmatched. CDR3 length equals 15 residues. The CDR3 loop reads CASSRGQGFGNTIYF. DNA of the CDR3: TGCGCCAGCAGCCGAGGACAGGGATTCGGAAACACCATATATTTT.

The rearrangement links TRBV7-9 to TRBJ2-5; 14 nucleotides line up with TRBD2. Trimming took 5 bases from V and 5 from J; bases not matched to a gene: 13. The length of the CDR3 is 18 residues. Germline V lookup: CDR1 SEHNR, CDR2 FQNEAQ (reference sequence). CDR3 coding DNA: TGTGCCAGCAGCAGAGGACTAGCGGGAGGAGTTGGCGGGGAGACCCAGTACTTC. It specifies CASSRGLAGGVGGETQYF. The complete variable domain, with remaining parts taken from reference TRBV7-9 and TRBJ2-5, reads DTGVSQNPRHKITKRGQNVTFRCDPISEHNRLYWYRQTLGQGPEFLTYFQNEAQLEKSRLLSDRFSAERPKGSFSTLEIQRTEQGDSAMYLCASSRGLAGGVGGETQYFGPGTRLLVL.

This clone was seen more than once but under ten times. This sequence joins TRBV10-2 and TRBJ2-1; possibly TRBD1 for D (5 bases). The CDR3 sequence is 15 residues long. Deletions cut 3 bases from V and 4 bases from J, with 13 bases between. CDR1 WSHSY and CDR2 SAAADI come from the germline V gene. DNA of the CDR3: TGCGCCAGCAGTGACCAGGCGGCAGGGTACAATGAGCAGTTCTTC. Its translation: CASSDQAAGYNEQFF.

The V and J genes are TRBV4-1 and TRBJ1-1, with a possible D match to TRBD1 (6 bases). Germline V gene lookup returns CDR1 MGHRA and CDR2 YSYEKL. The CDR3 sequence is 16 residues long. V was clipped by 4 bases and J by 0 bases, with 15 bases between them. The CDR3, as DNA: TGCGCCAGCAGCCCCCTAGGGGGGGATATGAACACTGAAGCTTTCTTT. It encodes CASSPLGGDMNTEAFF.

In this sample, this clone turned up once. A junction boundary mismatches the germline segment, possibly from a read error. The gene calls are TRBV10-3 and TRBJ2-7, with 8 positions matching TRBD1. CDR1 and CDR2 (germline): ENHRY, SYGVKD. The CDR3 is made up of 12 amino acids. CDR3 amino acids: CAISESRQGMHF. The CDR3 DNA reads TGTGCCATCAGTGAGTCGAGACAGGGGATGCACTTC.

The rearrangement links TRBV27 to TRBJ2-7; TRBD1 matches 9 bases. Trimming at V came to 4 bases and at J to 5 bases, leaving 12 bases not matched to a gene. The germline gives CDR1 MNHEY, CDR2 SMNVEV (reference sequence). CDR3 length: 16 residues. CDR3: CASSYLGGQGAHEQYF. Written as DNA, the CDR3 is TGTGCCAGCAGTTACCTGGGGGGACAGGGTGCCCACGAGCAGTACTTC.

The J gene is TRBJ2-3, the V gene TRBV7-8, with D tentatively TRBD1 (6 bases). Germline lookup yields CDR1 SGHVS and CDR2 FQNEAQ. Trimming stripped 2 bases from V and 10 bases from J, with 13 bases between. CDR3 length equals 13 residues. DNA for the CDR3: TGTGCCAGCAGCTTAAGGACCGGGACACCGCAGTATTTT. This gives the protein CASSLRTGTPQYF.

The rearrangement links TRBV19 to TRBJ2-1, with 8 nucleotides matching TRBD1. This CDR3 contains 14 residues. CDR1 LNHDA and CDR2 SQIVND come from the germline V gene (reference sequence). V was clipped by 5 bases and J by 4 bases; unmatched bases: 4. Here the CDR3 reads CASSDRGLYNEQFF. CDR3 bases: TGTGCCAGTAGTGACAGGGGTCTTTACAATGAGCAGTTCTTC.

The rearrangement links TRBV28 to TRBJ1-5; D is uncertain. The germline V and J ends were trimmed by 7 bases and 4 bases, with 17 bases remaining between them. The CDR3 loop spans 15 amino acids. Germline CDR1 is MDHEN and CDR2 is SYDVKM. CDR3 nucleotide sequence: TGTGCCAGCACCCAAACCGGGAACCCGAATCAGCCCCAGCATTTT. Its translation is CASTQTGNPNQPQHF.

This clone turned up a few times. This chain links TRBV7-9 with TRBJ2-7; D ambiguous. V lost 8 bases and J lost 7, with 6 bases in between. The germline V gene encodes CDR1 SEHNR and CDR2 FQNEAQ (reference sequence). CDR3 length: 9 amino acids. In DNA, the CDR3 is TGTGCCAGCGGGAAGGAGCAGTACTTC. This encodes CASGKEQYF.

This rearrangement joins TRBV6-1 to TRBJ2-7, with 8 bases identical to TRBD1. Germline V gene lookup returns CDR1 MNHNS and CDR2 SASEGT. The CDR3 runs 15 residues. J lost 6 bases, V lost 6 bases, and 13 bases had no gene match. The CDR3 loop reads CASSGSNRGKGEQYF. The CDR3 DNA follows: TGTGCCAGCAGCGGATCTAACAGGGGGAAGGGCGAGCAGTACTTC.

The chain couples TRBV19 to TRBJ1-5; the D is unclear. Per germline, CDR1 LNHDA and CDR2 SQIVND (reference sequence). Trimming took off 6 bases at V and 5 bases at J, with 8 bases between the two ends. This CDR3 contains 12 residues. DNA for the CDR3: TGTGCCAGTAGCTCCCCTTATCAGCCCCAGCATTTT. Protein sequence: CASSSPYQPQHF.

This sequence joins TRBV28 and TRBJ1-5, with D unresolved. Germline CDR1 and CDR2: MDHEN and SYDVKM. The CDR3 contains 14 residues. Trimming shortened V by 5 bases and J by 9 bases, and 17 bases separated the two germline ends. The DNA for the CDR3 is TGTGCCAGCAGTCCGTCAAGGCCCCATCGGCCCCAGCATTTT. As protein: CASSPSRPHRPQHF.